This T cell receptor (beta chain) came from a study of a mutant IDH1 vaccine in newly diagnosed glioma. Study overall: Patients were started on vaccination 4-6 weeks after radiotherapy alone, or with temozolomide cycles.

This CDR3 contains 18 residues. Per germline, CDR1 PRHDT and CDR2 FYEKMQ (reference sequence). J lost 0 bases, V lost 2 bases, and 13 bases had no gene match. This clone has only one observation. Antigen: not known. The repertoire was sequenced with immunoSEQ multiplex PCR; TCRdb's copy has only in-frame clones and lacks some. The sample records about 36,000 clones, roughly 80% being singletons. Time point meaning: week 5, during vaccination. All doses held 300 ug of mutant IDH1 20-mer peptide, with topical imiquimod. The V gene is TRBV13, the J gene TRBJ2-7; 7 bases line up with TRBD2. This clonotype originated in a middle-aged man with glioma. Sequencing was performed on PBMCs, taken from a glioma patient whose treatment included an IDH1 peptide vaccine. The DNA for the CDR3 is TGTGCCAGCAGCTTACGGACCCAAGCGGGGCTGGCCTCCTACGAGCAGTACTTC. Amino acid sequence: CASSLRTQAGLASYEQYF.